These T cell receptor beta chains were read from a single sample in a study of blood T cell repertoires in COVID-19. The protocol was immunoSEQ multiplex PCR, while the TCRdb copy is restricted to in-frame clones and leaves out a portion. Here the sample spans approximately 260,000 clones, more than 65% being singletons. The sequenced sample consisted of PBMCs or T cells enriched from blood (not recorded which). Every receptor here comes from a man between 45 and 60 years old who had recovered from COVID-19. The CDR3 runs from the conserved cysteine through the conserved F or W. A D gene is named only where the DNA matches it firmly. Where a row states a size, it is once, few, many or the class of an expanded clone; other rows omit it.

cdr3_nt cdr3_aa j_call v_call clone_size d_call
TGTGCCAGCAGCTCAGGGGTCAATCAGCCCCAGCATTTT CASSSGVNQPQHF TRBJ1-5 TRBV7-2 - -
TGTGCCAGTAGGGTAAGGGGACAGGGGGCTGGTAGCTCCTACAATGAGCAGTTCTTC CASRVRGQGAGSSYNEQFF TRBJ2-1 TRBV19 - TRBD1
TGTGCCAGTAGTGCGACGGGACAGGGGGGTTCACCCCTCCACTTT CASSATGQGGSPLHF TRBJ1-6 TRBV19 - TRBD1
TGTGCCAGCAGCTTTTTGAGAGAAAGCTACGAGCAGTACTTC CASSFLRESYEQYF TRBJ2-7 TRBV7-8 - -
TGTGCCAGCAGCCCCCAGCAGGCCAGGAATGAAAAACTGTTTTTT CASSPQQARNEKLFF TRBJ1-4 TRBV3-1/TRBV3-2 - -
TGTGCCAGCAGCAAAGGTTCCCAGGGGCCGGCCTACAATGAGCAGTTCTTC CASSKGSQGPAYNEQFF TRBJ2-1 TRBV21-1 - -
TGTGCCAGCAGCTTGCCCACAGGTTTCGCGGATGGCTACACCTTC CASSLPTGFADGYTF TRBJ1-2 TRBV5-6 - -
TGTGCCAGCAGCGCCCCCCGCGAGAATGAGCAGTTCTTC CASSAPRENEQFF TRBJ2-1 TRBV9 - -
TGCGCCAGCAGCTTGGCTAGCGGGGGGACAAACACCGGGGAGCTGTTTTTT CASSLASGGTNTGELFF TRBJ2-2 TRBV5-1 - TRBD2
TGTGCCACCAGGAGCGATAGGGGCTATGGCTACACCTTC CATRSDRGYGYTF TRBJ1-2 TRBV10-3 - -
TGTGCCAGCAGTGAGTTAGATCTGCGGGTCCGAAAGGGTGAGCAGTTCTTC CASSELDLRVRKGEQFF TRBJ2-1 TRBV2 - -
TGTGCCAGCAGCAAAGGGACAGGGAGTCCCGCGGGCAATCAGCCCCAGCATTTT CASSKGTGSPAGNQPQHF TRBJ1-5 TRBV21-1 - -
TGTGCCAGCAGCTTAGACGGGAGCTCTGGAAACACCATATATTTT CASSLDGSSGNTIYF TRBJ1-3 TRBV7-9 - -
TGTGCCACCAGTGATCCAATGAACCTAGACGAGCAGTACTTC CATSDPMNLDEQYF TRBJ2-7 TRBV24-1 - -
TGCAGTGTAGGAGGAGTAACTGAAGCTTTCTTT CSVGGVTEAFF TRBJ1-1 TRBV20-1 few -
TGTGCCAGCAGCCTAACGGACAGCCCCTGGGAGACCCAGTACTTC CASSLTDSPWETQYF TRBJ2-5 TRBV7-9 once -
TGTGCCAGCTCCCCCACAGGGCACAAGGGTCAGCCCCAGCATTTT CASSPTGHKGQPQHF TRBJ1-5 TRBV18 few -
TGTGCCACCAGCAGAGAGGGAACAGGTTTTGGCGATGGCTACACCTTC CATSREGTGFGDGYTF TRBJ1-2 TRBV15 - -
TGTGCCAGCAGCCCTTGGCAGGGCTTTAACTCTGGGGCCAACGTCCTGACTTTC CASSPWQGFNSGANVLTF TRBJ2-6 TRBV14 - -
TGTGCCACCAGTGTCGGGACTAAGGGAGATACGCAGTATTTT CATSVGTKGDTQYF TRBJ2-3 TRBV24-1 - TRBD2
TGTGCCAGCAGTCCCGGGACTACGGGGGAGACCCAGTACTTC CASSPGTTGETQYF TRBJ2-5 TRBV6-4 - TRBD2
TGTGCCAGCAGTAGGACAGGCACACTCCAAGAGACCCAGTACTTC CASSRTGTLQETQYF TRBJ2-5 TRBV6-5 - TRBD1
TGTGCCAGCAGCCCGGTGAGGGGGCGGACAGATACGCAGTATTTT CASSPVRGRTDTQYF TRBJ2-3 TRBV4-2 - TRBD1
TGCGCCAGCAGCCTTTCGCACAGAACTAGCGGGAGAAACACCGGGGAGCTGTTTTTT CASSLSHRTSGRNTGELFF TRBJ2-2 TRBV4-3 - TRBD2
TGTGCCAGTAGTCCCAGAACGGGTTCTTCGCAGGGGGATGGCTACACCTTC CASSPRTGSSQGDGYTF TRBJ1-2 TRBV19 - TRBD1
TGCGCCAGCAGCTTGGGCGCAGGGGGGCGGCTAGCCTCCTACAATGAGCAGTTCTTC CASSLGAGGRLASYNEQFF TRBJ2-1 TRBV5-1 - -
TGTGCCAGCAGCTTGGGATCCAGGGGAGGGGAAAAACTGTTTTTT CASSLGSRGGEKLFF TRBJ1-4 TRBV5-4 once -
TGTGCCAGCAGTTACTCGCCAGGGGGGAATTCACCCCTCCACTTT CASSYSPGGNSPLHF TRBJ1-6 TRBV6-5 - TRBD1
TGTGCCAGCAGCGTAGCTTACGGAGGCACAGATACGCAGTATTTT CASSVAYGGTDTQYF TRBJ2-3 TRBV9 - -
TGTGCCAGCAGCATCACAGGGGGGGAAAAACTGTTTTTT CASSITGGEKLFF TRBJ1-4 TRBV7-8 - TRBD1
TGTGCCAGCAATCAGGGCAACACCGGGGAGCTGTTTTTT CASNQGNTGELFF TRBJ2-2 TRBV27 - -
TGCGCCAGCAGCCCGGACAGTAGGACGGGCTACAATGAGCAGTTCTTC CASSPDSRTGYNEQFF TRBJ2-1 TRBV5-1 - -
TGTGCCAGCAGTGATGACAGGGGCACAGATACGCAGTATTTT CASSDDRGTDTQYF TRBJ2-3 TRBV2 - TRBD1
TGTGCCAGCAATCGACACCTGGACACTGAAGCTTTCTTT CASNRHLDTEAFF TRBJ1-1 TRBV25-1 - -
TGTGCCAGGGGACGTCCGGGGGAAGAGACCCAGTACTTC CARGRPGEETQYF TRBJ2-5 TRBV21-1 - -
TGTGCCAGCAGTATCCGGGACAGGGTGCCAGAGCAGTACTTC CASSIRDRVPEQYF TRBJ2-7 TRBV6-5 - TRBD1
TGTGCCATCAAGGAGACCCCTGGTACAGATACGCAGTATTTT CAIKETPGTDTQYF TRBJ2-3 TRBV10-3 - -
TGTGCCAGCAGTCCGGGACTAGCGGGAGGGTCCAATGAGCAGTTCTTC CASSPGLAGGSNEQFF TRBJ2-1 TRBV28 - TRBD2
TGTGCCAGCAGTTTTTTTGGGGGCGCAGATACGCAGTATTTT CASSFFGGADTQYF TRBJ2-3 TRBV27 - -
TGCGCCAGCAGCTTGGTTGGTGGGAGCTACGAGCAGTACTTC CASSLVGGSYEQYF TRBJ2-7 TRBV5-1 - -
TGCGCCAGCAGCCCGCTAGATACGAGGGCGTACGAGCAGTACTTC CASSPLDTRAYEQYF TRBJ2-7 TRBV5-1 - -
TGTGCCAGCAGCCGACCACTAGGGCCCACGGAGACCCAGTACTTC CASSRPLGPTETQYF TRBJ2-5 TRBV14 few -
TGTGCCAGCAGCTTATATCAGGGGCCCTACGAGCAGTACTTC CASSLYQGPYEQYF TRBJ2-7 TRBV7-2 - -
TGCGCCAGCAGCTTGGCAACTGCTGGAAACACCATATATTTT CASSLATAGNTIYF TRBJ1-3 TRBV5-1 - -
TGTGCCAGCATCGGGGGGCGACAAAACAATGAGCAGTTCTTC CASIGGRQNNEQFF TRBJ2-1 TRBV7-2 once -
TGTGCCAGCTCACGGGGACAGGCTGAAAAACTGTTTTTT CASSRGQAEKLFF TRBJ1-4 TRBV18 - TRBD1
TGTGCCAGTAGTATAGCTGTTGCGGCTGAAGCTTTCTTT CASSIAVAAEAFF TRBJ1-1 TRBV19 once -
TGTGCCAGCAGCCAACTAGCGCGGGAAAATGAGCAGTTCTTC CASSQLARENEQFF TRBJ2-1 TRBV3-1/TRBV3-2 - -
TGTGCCAGCAGCTTGGCCCTAGCGGGGGTGAATGAGCAGTTCTTC CASSLALAGVNEQFF TRBJ2-1 TRBV5-4 - TRBD2
TGTGCCAGCAGCTTAAATTTCGGGGCGGGAGGGCAAGGTGAGCAGTTCTTC CASSLNFGAGGQGEQFF TRBJ2-1 TRBV7-3 - TRBD2
TGTGCCAGCAGCCCCGGACAGGGAAACTATGGCTACACCTTC CASSPGQGNYGYTF TRBJ1-2 TRBV7-3 once TRBD1
TGTGCCAGCAGCTTTAGCGGGGGGAACCAAGATACGCAGTATTTT CASSFSGGNQDTQYF TRBJ2-3 TRBV7-3 - TRBD2
TGTGCCAGCAGTACAGACAGGTCCCCGCTTTATAATTCACCCCTCCACTTT CASSTDRSPLYNSPLHF TRBJ1-6 TRBV27 - -